This T cell receptor beta chain came from a study of cytomegalovirus exposure and HLA in healthy donors. Whole-study results and caveats: In vitro testing confirmed a few CMV-associated chains as specific for CMV antigens. Later on, a genetic analysis was performed. It linked a missense variant in DCLRE1C with V- and J-gene trimming of TCR beta. A later analysis by the authors found several of the most significant clusters apparently linked to common viral pathogens.

Per the germline V gene, CDR1 is MGHDK and CDR2 is SYGVNS. The CDR3 has 13 amino acids. With 6 bases removed from V and 0 bases from J, the gap between germline ends came to 9 bases. Details on this clone: Its antigen is unidentified.

Researchers ran the PCR with 60 Vbeta and 13 Jbeta primers. Authors' processing steps: Approximately 11 million shared chains were among 65 million to 85 million unique TCR beta chains counted in a later analysis. TCRdb's table, derived via immunoSEQ multiplex PCR, lists solely in-frame clones and lacks some. V, J and clone size reflect that table, while D and trimming were determined from the DNA. Here the sample spans about 96,000 clones, roughly 80% being singletons. The TCR sequence derives from a man over 45 in good health and CMV-seropositive. What was sequenced was PBMCs. The chain is built from TRBV25-1 and TRBJ2-7; perhaps TRBD2 as D (6 bases). In DNA, the CDR3 is TGTGCCAGCAGGGACTACCGCTCCTACGAGCAGTACTTC. The encoded protein is CASRDYRSYEQYF.